The 12 T cell receptor beta chains listed next were all sequenced from one sample in a study of CD8 T cells in ankylosing spondylitis. One entry per CDR3 protein, called by TCRdb with MiXCR from the 5' RACE reads. The sample comprises approximately 110,000 distinct CDR3 sequences, about 25% of which are singletons, and 9% to 15% rests with the top ten. Input material: synovial fluid, either unsorted or a sorted T cell fraction (not recorded which). These receptor sequences come from a male donor with ankylosing spondylitis.

The gene calls are TRBV7-8 and TRBJ2-3; 13 nucleotides align to TRBD2. The V gene end was trimmed by 2 bases and the J gene end by 6 bases; junction bases not matched to a gene: 5. Per the germline V gene, CDR1 is SGHVS and CDR2 is FQNEAQ. CDR3 length equals 16 residues. CDR3 amino acids: CASSLRTSGRLDTQYF. The CDR3 DNA is TGTGCCAGCAGCTTAAGGACTAGCGGGAGACTCGATACGCAGTATTTT.

The chain employs TRBV30 and TRBJ2-2; D unclear. Trimming shortened V by 2 bases and J by 7 bases, and 14 bases separated the two germline ends. CDR3 length: 14 amino acids. Germline V gives CDR1 GTSNPN, CDR2 SVGIG (reference sequence). The CDR3: CAWSRYGVSGELFF. The CDR3 nucleotides read TGTGCCTGGAGTAGATATGGGGTCAGCGGGGAGCTGTTTTTT.

The rearrangement uses TRBV5-6 and TRBJ1-1, with D hard to call. The CDR3 has 17 residues. The V gene's germline CDR1 is SGHDT and CDR2 YYEEEE. V lost 3 bases to trimming and J lost 4 bases, with 22 bases between them. CDR3 protein: CASSSLYGEGRGTEAFF. In DNA, the CDR3 is TGTGCCAGCAGCTCCCTTTATGGGGAGGGCCGAGGCACTGAAGCTTTCTTT.

The J gene is TRBJ2-3, the V gene TRBV5-1; D gene unclear. The V gene's germline CDR1 is SGHRS and CDR2 YFSETQ. Trimming took off 2 bases at V and 3 bases at J, with 10 bases between the two ends. The CDR3 is made up of 14 amino acids. In DNA form, the CDR3 reads TGCGCCAGCAGCTTACGGGTACGGACAGATACGCAGTATTTT. This gives the protein CASSLRVRTDTQYF.

This chain uses TRBV5-1 with TRBJ2-5; 7 bases map to TRBD1. Losses at the gene ends were 2 bases for V and 2 bases for J; bases not matched to a gene: 3. The CDR3 runs to 14 residues. Germline CDR1 SGHRS, CDR2 YFSETQ. CDR3 DNA: TGCGCCAGCAGCTTCGGGACAGAACAAGAGACCCAGTACTTC. Translation: CASSFGTEQETQYF.

This clonotype was detected only a few times. This chain links TRBV20-1 with TRBJ1-1; 7 bases fit TRBD1. The ends lost 7 bases at V and 0 bases at J; junction bases unmatched: 5. The CDR3 runs to 13 residues. Germline loops: CDR1 DFQATT, CDR2 SNEGSKA (reference sequence). CDR3 nucleotides: TGCAGTGTCAGGACAGGCTTGAACACTGAAGCTTTCTTT. Its translation: CSVRTGLNTEAFF.

This clonotype was found a few times. The CDR3 loop is CASSQLREDNEQFF. The DNA for the CDR3 is TGTGCCAGCAGCCAATTGCGGGAGGATAATGAGCAGTTCTTC. V and J are TRBV3-1 and TRBJ2-1, with 8 bases matching TRBD2. V dropped 2 bases and J dropped 7; count of bases not matched to a gene: 4. The V gene's germline CDR1 is LGHDT and CDR2 YNNKEL (reference sequence). The CDR3 consists of 14 residues.

This rearrangement joins TRBV6-1 to TRBJ1-4; tentatively, D is TRBD1 (5 bases). Germline CDR1 MNHNS, CDR2 SASEGT. The V end lost 4 bases, the J end lost 7 bases, and 13 bases lay between the germline ends. The CDR3 covers 14 residues. Here the CDR3 DNA reads TGTGCCAGCAGTGTGGGGCAGGGCCCTGAAAAACTGTTTTTT. Translation: CASSVGQGPEKLFF.

This clonotype has only a few counts. The chain joins TRBV15 to TRBJ2-5; D unclear. CDR3 length: 16 amino acids. Germline V lookup: CDR1 LNHNV, CDR2 YYDKDF (reference sequence). V lost 0 bases to trimming and J lost 5 bases, with 16 bases between them. The CDR3 here is CATSRDEGYLLETQYF. Here the CDR3 DNA reads TGTGCCACCAGCAGAGACGAAGGGTACCTTCTGGAGACCCAGTACTTC.

There are a few counts of this clonotype. The V call is TRBV27, the J call TRBJ1-4; the D gene is possibly TRBD1 (6 bases). Trimming took 6 bases from V and 10 from J, leaving 15 bases between them. Germline V gives CDR1 MNHEY, CDR2 SMNVEV (reference sequence). The CDR3 sequence is 13 residues long. CDR3 DNA: TGTGCCAGCAGCTCGCAGGGGCGGGGAAAACTGTTTTTT. Its translation is CASSSQGRGKLFF.

This clonotype was picked up a small number of times. This chain connects TRBV2 to TRBJ2-3; TRBD2 matches 8 bases. This CDR3 is 14 amino acids long. CDR1 and CDR2 from the germline V gene are SNHLY and FYNNEI. With 8 bases clipped from V and 3 bases from J, the junction kept 7 bases outside the gene matches. CDR3 in DNA: TGTGCCAGCCCGGGACTAGAGAGTACAGATACGCAGTATTTT. Protein product: CASPGLESTDTQYF. Combining the CDR3 with reference TRBV2 and TRBJ2-3 gives the whole variable domain EPEVTQTPSHQVTQMGQEVILRCVPISNHLYFYWYRQILGQKVEFLVSFYNNEISEKSEIFDDQFSVERPDGSNFTLKIRSTKLEDSAMYFCASPGLESTDTQYFGPGTRLTVL.

This sequence joins TRBV30 and TRBJ1-5; 10 nucleotides match TRBD1. V lost 2 bases and J lost 2; bases outside the gene matches: 3. Looked up from germline, CDR1 is GTSNPN and CDR2 is SVGIG (reference sequence). The CDR3 contains 15 residues. In DNA form, the CDR3 reads TGTGCCTGGAGTCCAGGACAGGGGGGCAATCAGCCCCAGCATTTT. Residues: CAWSPGQGGNQPQHF.